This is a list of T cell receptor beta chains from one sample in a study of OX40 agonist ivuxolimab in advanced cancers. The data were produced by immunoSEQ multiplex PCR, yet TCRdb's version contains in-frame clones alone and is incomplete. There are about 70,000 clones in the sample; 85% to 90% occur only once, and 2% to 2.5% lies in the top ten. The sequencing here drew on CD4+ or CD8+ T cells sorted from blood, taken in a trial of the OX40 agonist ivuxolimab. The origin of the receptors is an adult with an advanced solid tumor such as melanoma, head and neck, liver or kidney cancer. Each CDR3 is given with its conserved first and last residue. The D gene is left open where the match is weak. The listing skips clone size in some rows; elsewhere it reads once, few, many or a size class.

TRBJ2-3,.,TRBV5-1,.,CASSLDSLPDTQYF,TGCGCCAGCAGCCTGGACAGTCTCCCGGATACGCAGTATTTT
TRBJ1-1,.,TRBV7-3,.,CASSLNGNTEAFF,TGTGCCAGCAGCTTAAACGGGAACACTGAAGCTTTCTTT
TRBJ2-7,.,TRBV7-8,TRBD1,CASSLAPSGGPYEQYF,TGTGCCAGCAGCTTAGCGCCTTCAGGGGGCCCCTACGAGCAGTACTTC
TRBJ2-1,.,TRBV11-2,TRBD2,CASSFGTNSYNEQFF,TGTGCCAGCAGCTTCGGGACTAACTCCTACAATGAGCAGTTCTTC
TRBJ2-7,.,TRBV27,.,CASSPSGGGSSYEQYF,TGTGCCAGCAGTCCTTCCGGGGGTGGGAGCTCCTACGAGCAGTACTTC
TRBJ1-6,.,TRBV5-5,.,CASSRGPQTASPLHF,TGTGCCAGCAGCAGGGGACCTCAGACAGCTTCACCCCTCCACTTT
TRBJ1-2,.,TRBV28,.,CASSLRDPKDYGYTF,TGTGCCAGCAGTCTCCGGGACCCAAAGGACTATGGCTACACCTTC
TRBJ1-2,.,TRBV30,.,CAWSVHRSSTYGYTF,TGTGCCTGGAGTGTGCACAGATCTTCTACCTATGGCTACACCTTC
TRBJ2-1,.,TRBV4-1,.,CASSQEGRGYPYNEQFF,TGCGCCAGCAGCCAAGAAGGGAGGGGGTACCCGTACAATGAGCAGTTCTTC
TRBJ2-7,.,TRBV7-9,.,CASSLHYEQYF,TGTGCCAGCAGCTTACACTACGAGCAGTACTTC
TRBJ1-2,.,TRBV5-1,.,CASSLTVNYGYTF,TGCGCCAGCAGCCTGACAGTAAACTATGGCTACACCTTC
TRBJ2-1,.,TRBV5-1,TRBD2,CASSLEPSGSYYNEQFF,TGCGCCAGCAGCTTGGAGCCTAGCGGGAGCTACTACAATGAGCAGTTCTTC
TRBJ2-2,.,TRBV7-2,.,CASSPHTGELFF,TGTGCCAGCAGCCCCCACACCGGGGAGCTGTTTTTT
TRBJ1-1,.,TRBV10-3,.,CAAGIKADTEAFF,TGTGCCGCCGGAATAAAGGCCGACACTGAAGCTTTCTTT
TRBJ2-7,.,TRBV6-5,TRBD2,CASSYYRTSGTQYF,TGTGCCAGCAGTTACTATAGGACTAGCGGTACCCAGTACTTC
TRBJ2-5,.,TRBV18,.,CASSPYNQETQYF,TGTGCCAGCTCACCATATAACCAAGAGACCCAGTACTTC
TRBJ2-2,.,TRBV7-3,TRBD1,CASSPGTGRTGELFF,TGTGCCAGCAGCCCCGGGACAGGGCGCACCGGGGAGCTGTTTTTT
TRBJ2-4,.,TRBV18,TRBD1,CASSTGQGVTKNIQYF,TGTGCCAGCTCAACGGGACAGGGGGTGACCAAAAACATTCAGTACTTC
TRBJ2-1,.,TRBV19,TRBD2,CASKLGGRADEQFF,TGTGCCAGTAAGTTGGGCGGGAGGGCAGATGAGCAGTTCTTC
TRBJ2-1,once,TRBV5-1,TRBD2,CASSLVLAGSGEQFF,TGCGCCAGCAGCTTGGTCCTAGCGGGATCCGGTGAGCAGTTCTTC
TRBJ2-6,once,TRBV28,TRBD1,CASSLVRGRVGANVLTF,TGTGCCAGCAGTTTAGTGAGGGGGCGAGTAGGGGCCAACGTCCTGACTTTC
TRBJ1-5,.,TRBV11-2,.,CASSLSENQPQHF,TGTGCCAGCAGCTTATCAGAGAATCAGCCCCAGCATTTT